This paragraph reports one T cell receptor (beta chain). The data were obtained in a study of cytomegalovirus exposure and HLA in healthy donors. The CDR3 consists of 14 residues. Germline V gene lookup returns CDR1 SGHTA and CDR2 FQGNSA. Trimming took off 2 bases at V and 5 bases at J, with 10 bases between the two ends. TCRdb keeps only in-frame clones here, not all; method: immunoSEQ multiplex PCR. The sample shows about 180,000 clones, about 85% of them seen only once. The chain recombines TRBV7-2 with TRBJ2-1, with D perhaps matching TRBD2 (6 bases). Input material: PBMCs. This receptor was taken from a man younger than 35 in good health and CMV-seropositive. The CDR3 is CASSLSTSHNEQFF. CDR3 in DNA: TGTGCCAGCAGCTTATCAACTAGCCACAATGAGCAGTTCTTC.